A single sample gave rise to the 9 T cell receptor beta chains below, sequenced in a study of T cells expressing NK-cell markers. TCRdb reworked the 5' RACE reads into one entry per CDR3 protein, no DNA. The sample has around 380,000 distinct CDR3 sequences; the top ten hold around a tenth. The specimen was blood T cells: a sorted CD56 or NKG2C T cell subset, CD4+ or CD8+ T cells, or bulk PBMC T cells (not recorded which). These receptors originate from a woman aged 50 to 65 in good health.

The rearrangement joins TRBV5-1 to TRBJ2-2; TCRdb's D call of TRBD2 is untestable without DNA. The germline CDR1 and CDR2 sequences are SGHRS and YFSETQ. The CDR3 covers 14 residues. The CDR3 sequence: CASRGLQTPGELFF.

The genes are TRBV5-6 and TRBJ2-1; TCRdb's assignment of TRBD1 cannot be checked, as there is no DNA. There are 16 residues in the CDR3. CDR1 SGHDT and CDR2 YYEEEE come from the germline V gene. The CDR3 loop reads CASSVGGASLYNEQFF.

The chain has TRBV18 and TRBJ2-7; there is no DNA to check the TCRdb D call of TRBD1. The CDR3 totals 14 residues. Germline CDR1 reads KGHSH; CDR2 reads LQKENI. CDR3 loop: CASSLQGTIDEQYF.

The chain employs TRBV29-1 and TRBJ2-1; TCRdb outputs TRBD2, but without DNA this stays unchecked. Germline V lookup: CDR1 SQVTM, CDR2 ANQGSEA. CDR3 size: 14 residues. The CDR3 is CSVEPSGRASEQFF.

This rearrangement joins TRBV12-3 or TRBV12-4 to TRBJ2-7; the D call from TCRdb, TRBD1, cannot be confirmed without DNA. The CDR3 is 15 amino acids. The CDR3 sequence: CASSPPRDRGYEQYF.

V and J are TRBV5-1 and TRBJ2-1; TCRdb calls TRBD1, which cannot be checked without DNA. The CDR3 covers 17 residues. Germline-derived CDR1 and CDR2 are SGHRS and YFSETQ. The CDR3 protein is CASSLKSWGASYNEQFF.

The rearrangement links TRBV7-8 to TRBJ2-7; the D call from TCRdb, TRBD2, cannot be confirmed without DNA. The CDR3 consists of 14 residues. Germline V gene data show CDR1 as SGHVS and CDR2 as FQNEAQ. CDR3 residues: CASSYPGLTYEQYF. Variable domain in full (rest from reference TRBV7-8 and TRBJ2-7): GAGVSQSPRYKVAKRGQDVALRCDPISGHVSLFWYQQALGQGPEFLTYFQNEAQLDKSGLPSDRFFAERPEGSVSTLKIQRTQQEDSAVYLCASSYPGLTYEQYFGPGTRLTVT.

The chain uses TRBV21-1 and TRBJ2-7; the D call of TRBD1 rests on TCRdb alone, since no DNA is present to check it. TRBV21-1 is labeled a pseudogene. CDR3 length: 15 residues. The CDR3 sequence: CASSKGQQGNHEQYF.

The CDR3 sequence: CASSPDMNNSPLHF. The chain joins TRBV5-4 to TRBJ1-6; the D call from TCRdb, TRBD1, cannot be confirmed without DNA. The germline CDR1 and CDR2 sequences are SGHNT and YYREEE (reference sequence). The CDR3 extends over 14 amino acids.